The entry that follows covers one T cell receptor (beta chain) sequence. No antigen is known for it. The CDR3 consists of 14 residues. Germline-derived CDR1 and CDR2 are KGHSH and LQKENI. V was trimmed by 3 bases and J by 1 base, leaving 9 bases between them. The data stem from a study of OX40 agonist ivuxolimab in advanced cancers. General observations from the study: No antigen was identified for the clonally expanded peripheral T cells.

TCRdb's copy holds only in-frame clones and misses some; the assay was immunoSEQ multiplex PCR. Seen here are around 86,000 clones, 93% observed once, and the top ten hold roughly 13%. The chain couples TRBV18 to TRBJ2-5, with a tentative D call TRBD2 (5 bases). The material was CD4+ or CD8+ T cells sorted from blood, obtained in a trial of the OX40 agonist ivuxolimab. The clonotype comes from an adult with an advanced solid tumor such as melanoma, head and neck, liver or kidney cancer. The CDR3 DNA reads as TGTGCCAGCTCACCTGAGCGGCTCCAAGAGACCCAGTACTTC. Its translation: CASSPERLQETQYF.